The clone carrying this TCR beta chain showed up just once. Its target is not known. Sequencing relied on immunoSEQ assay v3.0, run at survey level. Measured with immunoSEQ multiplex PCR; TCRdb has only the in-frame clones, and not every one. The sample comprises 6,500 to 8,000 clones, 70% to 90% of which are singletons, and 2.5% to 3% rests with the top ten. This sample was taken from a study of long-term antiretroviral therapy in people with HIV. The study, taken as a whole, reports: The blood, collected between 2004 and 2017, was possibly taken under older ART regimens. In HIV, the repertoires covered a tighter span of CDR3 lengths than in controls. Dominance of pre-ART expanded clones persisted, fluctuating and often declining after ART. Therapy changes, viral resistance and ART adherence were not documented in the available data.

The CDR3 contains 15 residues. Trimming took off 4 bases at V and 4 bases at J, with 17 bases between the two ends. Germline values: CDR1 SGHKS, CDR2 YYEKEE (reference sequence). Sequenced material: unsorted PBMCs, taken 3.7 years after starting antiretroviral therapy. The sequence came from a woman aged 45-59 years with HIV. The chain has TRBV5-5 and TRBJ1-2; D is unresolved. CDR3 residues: CASSPQPQQFYGYTF. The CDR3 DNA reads TGTGCCAGCAGCCCACAGCCCCAACAGTTCTATGGCTACACCTTC.